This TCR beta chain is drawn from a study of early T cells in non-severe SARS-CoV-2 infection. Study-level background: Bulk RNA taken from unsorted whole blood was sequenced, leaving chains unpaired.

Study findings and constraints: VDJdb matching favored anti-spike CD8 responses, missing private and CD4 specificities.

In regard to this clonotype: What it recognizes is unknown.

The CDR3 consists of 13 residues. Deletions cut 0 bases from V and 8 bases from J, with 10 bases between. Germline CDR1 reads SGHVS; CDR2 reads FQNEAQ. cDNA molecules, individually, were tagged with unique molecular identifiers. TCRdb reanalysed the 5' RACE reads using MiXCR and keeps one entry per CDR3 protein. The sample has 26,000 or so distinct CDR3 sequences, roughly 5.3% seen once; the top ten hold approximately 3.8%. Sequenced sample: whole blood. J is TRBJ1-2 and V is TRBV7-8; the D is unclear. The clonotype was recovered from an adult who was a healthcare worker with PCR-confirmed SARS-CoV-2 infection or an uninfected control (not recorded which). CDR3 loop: CASSLAAAAGYTF. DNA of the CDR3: TGTGCCAGCAGCTTAGCGGCGGCTGCCGGCTACACCTTC. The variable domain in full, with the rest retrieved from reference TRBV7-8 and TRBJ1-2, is GAGVSQSPRYKVAKRGQDVALRCDPISGHVSLFWYQQALGQGPEFLTYFQNEAQLDKSGLPSDRFFAERPEGSVSTLKIQRTQQEDSAVYLCASSLAAAAGYTFGSGTRLTVV.